The 13 T cell receptor beta chains below come from one sample, sequenced in a study of T cell responses to AZD1222 COVID-19 vaccine. Generated by immunoSEQ multiplex PCR, the TCRdb table keeps only in-frame clones and is missing some. The data contain 85,000 to 130,000 clones, about 89% of them singletons. Source: peripheral blood, taken on day 0 of AZD1222 vaccination. The receptor source for this set is an adult in good health.

The gene calls are TRBV4-1 and TRBJ2-1, with 8 bases identical to TRBD1. Losses at the gene ends were 5 bases for V and 6 bases for J; bases not matched to a gene: 6. The CDR3 sequence is 14 residues long. Germline loops: CDR1 MGHRA, CDR2 YSYEKL. Written as DNA, the CDR3 is TGCGCCAGCAGCACCGGGACAGGACTCAATGAGCAGTTCTTC. Encoded protein: CASSTGTGLNEQFF.

The genes are TRBV15 and TRBJ2-4; 9 nucleotides align to TRBD1. The V gene's germline CDR1 is LNHNV and CDR2 YYDKDF (reference sequence). CDR3 length: 14 amino acids. Trimming cost V 4 bases and J 7 bases; bases outside gene matches: 5. The CDR3 nucleotides are TGTGCCACCAGCAAAGGACAGGGGAGGAACATTCAGTACTTC. Translating gives CATSKGQGRNIQYF.

This clone was detected once. CDR3 in DNA: TGTGCCATCGCGGCCAACCTTGGAAACGGCGGCTACGAGCAGTACTTC. Translation: CAIAANLGNGGYEQYF. This chain connects TRBV10-3 to TRBJ2-7; D uncertain. V was cut by 8 bases and J by 3 bases, with 23 bases left in between. Germline V gene data show CDR1 as ENHRY and CDR2 as SYGVKD. This CDR3 contains 16 residues.

J is TRBJ2-7 and V is TRBV28; D uncertain. Per the germline V gene, CDR1 is MDHEN and CDR2 is SYDVKM. The V and J ends lost 5 bases and 1 base respectively, with 12 bases between them. The CDR3 has 14 residues. The CDR3 reads CASSLVAGSYEQYF. The CDR3 coding sequence is TGTGCCAGCAGTCTCGTGGCAGGTTCCTACGAGCAGTACTTC.

This clone was detected only once. The chain joins TRBV24-1 to TRBJ2-2; D unclear. The V end was cut by 3 bases, the J end by 6 bases, with 13 bases between. The germline V gene encodes CDR1 KGHDR and CDR2 SFDVKD. The CDR3 sequence is 15 residues long. CDR3 sequence reads: CATSDTYPAPGELFF. CDR3 in DNA: TGTGCCACCAGTGATACCTACCCCGCCCCCGGGGAGCTGTTTTTT.

The chain links TRBV7-2 to TRBJ2-7, with 7 bases lining up with TRBD2. The ends lost 1 base at V and 2 bases at J; junction bases unmatched: 2. Germline values: CDR1 SGHTA, CDR2 FQGNSA. The CDR3 covers 14 residues. CDR3 sequence: CASSLVRGAYEQYF. The DNA of the CDR3 is TGTGCCAGCAGCTTAGTTCGGGGGGCCTACGAGCAGTACTTC.

This chain links TRBV5-1 with TRBJ2-5; D perhaps matches TRBD2 (5 bases). Trimming removed 4 bases at V and 0 bases at J, with 7 bases between. The CDR3 spans 13 residues. The germline CDR1 and CDR2 sequences are SGHRS and YFSETQ. This chain's CDR3 is CASSEGHQETQYF. Here the CDR3 DNA reads TGCGCCAGCAGCGAGGGTCACCAAGAGACCCAGTACTTC.

The V and J genes are TRBV7-9 and TRBJ1-2, with TRBD1 identical over 9 bases. J gave up 7 bases and V 5 bases, and 8 bases lay outside the gene matches. Germline CDR1 is SEHNR and CDR2 is FQNEAQ (reference sequence). This CDR3 region has 14 residues. As DNA, the CDR3 is TGTGCCAGCAGCCCTGGGACAGGGTCCACTGGCTACACCTTC. It translates to CASSPGTGSTGYTF.

The genes are TRBV18 and TRBJ1-1; D unclear. CDR1 and CDR2 (germline): KGHSH, LQKENI. The CDR3 has 12 residues. V was pared by 6 bases and J by 5 bases, with 10 bases between. DNA for the CDR3: TGTGCCAGCTCCGACCGAGGAACTGAAGCTTTCTTT. Amino acids: CASSDRGTEAFF.

This chain connects TRBV2 to TRBJ2-5; 14 positions match TRBD2. Germline V gives CDR1 SNHLY, CDR2 FYNNEI. CDR3 size: 14 residues. V dropped 4 bases and J dropped 5; count of bases not matched to a gene: 0. This chain's CDR3 is CASSGTSGGETQYF. CDR3 coding DNA: TGTGCCAGCAGTGGGACTAGCGGGGGGGAGACCCAGTACTTC.

The genes are TRBV6-5 and TRBJ1-2; unclear D gene. This CDR3 has 13 residues. From germline, CDR1 is MNHEY and CDR2 SVGAGI. Trimming took off 3 bases at V and 1 base at J, with 6 bases between the two ends. CDR3 DNA: TGTGCCAGCAGTTATGATTTTAACTATGGCTACACCTTC. Translating it yields CASSYDFNYGYTF.

The rearrangement links TRBV3-1 (or the pseudogene TRBV3-2) to TRBJ2-3; 12 nucleotides agree with TRBD2. The CDR3 has 18 residues. V lost 2 bases, J lost 4 bases, and 10 bases stayed unmatched. Germline assignment: CDR1 LGHDT and CDR2 YNNKEL (reference sequence). CDR3 nucleotides: TGTGCCAGCAGCCAACGGCTAGCGGGGGGGGAACTGCCAGATACGCAGTATTTT. It encodes CASSQRLAGGELPDTQYF.

This rearrangement joins TRBV5-1 to TRBJ2-1; TRBD2 matches 15 bases. The CDR3 has 14 amino acids. V lost 4 bases, J lost 10 bases, and 3 bases stayed unmatched. The germline V gene has CDR1 SGHRS and CDR2 YFSETQ. CDR3 in DNA: TGCGCCAGCAGCCTGGGACTAGCGGGAGGCGAGCAGTTCTTC. This translates into CASSLGLAGGEQFF.